The clone carrying this T cell receptor (beta chain) was recorded a few times. This CDR3 region has 14 residues. Germline assignment: CDR1 SGHTA and CDR2 FQGNSA. The V and J ends lost 5 bases and 4 bases respectively, with 12 bases between them. These data belong to a study of naive and memory T cell subsets. The SP2 primer and nested alpha and beta constant region primers amplified ligated cDNA in four rounds. Reverse transcription of blood and skin TCR RNA was primed at alpha and beta constant regions. TCRdb fed the 5' RACE reads into MiXCR, producing one record per CDR3 protein. The sample lists 58,000 or so distinct CDR3 sequences, 6.5% to 8.5% occurring once. TCR cDNA received a 3' ligated oligonucleotide that carried a UMI.

This receptor was taken from a female donor in good health. The chain couples TRBV7-2 to TRBJ2-1; a possible D gene is TRBD2 (5 bases). CDR3 region: CASSPPGSYNEQFF. The CDR3 DNA follows: TGTGCCAGCAGCCCCCCGGGATCTTACAATGAGCAGTTCTTC.